This T cell receptor (beta chain) was observed in a study of beta chain features in type 1 diabetes (dated 2018 in TCRdb). About the study as a whole: No differences in mean age, gender distribution, total cell number or subset yield were found between patients and healthy donors. A total of approximately 99,000,000 sorted cells were examined across all samples, and RNA yield correlated strongly with the number of cells per subset. In the study, recently diagnosed type 1 diabetes patients and matched healthy donors were compared on the TCRB repertoires of their sorted circulating CD4+ T cell subsets. Regulatory and stem cell-like memory subsets were obtained from only 8 patients and about eight healthy donors, while naive and central memory subsets were obtained from all 30 or so donors. Beyond this particular receptor, the publication reports: Only small numbers of individuals were included in the HLA sub-analyses, which left unresolved whether HLA type had any influence on TCRB rearrangement. Shorter templates might have been favored by PCR, but patient and control samples were amplified and corrected together, so both groups would have been affected equally by any skew. Because cDNA rather than genomic DNA was sequenced, highly expressing activated cells could have been over-represented, although no difference in activation and CD3 levels was found between groups. Type 1 diabetes patients showed a moderate but significant shortening of TCRB CDR3 length in all four CD4+ subsets. Naive, central memory and regulatory TCRB repertoires appeared more similar among patients than among healthy donors. Fewer insertions and more nucleotide deletions at VDJ recombination sites were observed in patients with type 1 diabetes, implying thymic rearrangement abnormalities.

Each donor gave one peripheral blood draw, approximately 110 mL on average, collected into heparinised tubes. A BD FACSAria II was used to sort naive, central memory, regulatory and stem cell-like memory CD4+ T cells with a panel that included CD45RO, CCR7, CD25, CD127, CD95 and CD27. All sorted populations exceeded 98% purity. Right away, PBMCs were isolated by Lymphoprep density gradient centrifugation and were stained directly, with no culture step. To minimize batch effects, samples were stained and sorted in pairs, one healthy donor with one patient per experiment. The High Capacity cDNA Reverse Transcription Kit was used to reverse transcribe all of the isolated RNA, meaning that expressed TCRB transcripts were what got sequenced. Deep immunoSEQ sequencing was applied to naive, central memory and regulatory T cell samples, giving an average of roughly 3.5 million total reads per sample. Sorted cells were lysed in RLT buffer and RNA was extracted with DNase-treated RNeasy Micro or Mini kits, depending on cell number. To prevent cross-contamination, every cell subset was processed on its own, while patient and healthy donor samples were processed together. The immunoSEQ multiplex PCR was used to amplify TCRB sequences from cDNA, yielding 87-bp fragments that span the CDR3 region. Sequencing of the amplicons was done on the Illumina HiSeq platform. The published analysis was carried out like this. Synthetic template baselines were used to correct PCR bias computationally, reads within Hamming distance 2 were collapsed together, and singletons that could not be merged were discarded. Reads were aligned against IMGT so that V, D and J genes, CDR3 length and insertions or deletions at six rearrangement sites could be assigned. Clonotype counts were normalized to sorted cell number within each subset before computing true diversity and Gini coefficients with the tcR R package. The overlap coefficient, calculated on TCRB nucleotide sequences, was used to measure repertoire sharing. Out-of-frame TCRB sequences from naive cells were analyzed to stand in for the pre-selection repertoire. TCRdb re-hosts the immuneACCESS table, in-frame sequences only. Its copies lack some clones; in the studies checked, an unresolved V gene accounts for under half of them, and the cause for the rest is not known. That table gives V, J and clone size, and the DNA gave D and trimming. In all, the sample holds a few hundred thousand clones, and approximately 30% of those were seen once. Together, the top ten hold roughly 0.06% of the sample.

This clone was seen a few times. No antigen is known for it. No base-level quality is on record; no much larger clone is a single base apart. Per the germline V gene, SQVTM is the CDR1 and ANQGSEA is the CDR2. The junction carries 13 bases between V and J, which are trimmed by 6 bases and 5 bases respectively. The CDR3 contains 12 residues, cysteine and phenylalanine counted. Left in the record is the CDR3 DNA by itself, 36 bases read in frame from the first base. The sample taken for sequencing was naive CD4+ T cells from blood. Interpreted using the paper, the cell subset or site label stands for: true naive CD4+ T cells. The receptor was derived from a man aged 18-30 years in good health. The chain employs TRBV29-1 and TRBJ1-2; no D gene is confidently identified. The nucleotide sequence reads as follows: TGCAGCGTCACAGCCCCATATTATGGCTACACCTTC. It translates as CSVTAPYYGYTF.